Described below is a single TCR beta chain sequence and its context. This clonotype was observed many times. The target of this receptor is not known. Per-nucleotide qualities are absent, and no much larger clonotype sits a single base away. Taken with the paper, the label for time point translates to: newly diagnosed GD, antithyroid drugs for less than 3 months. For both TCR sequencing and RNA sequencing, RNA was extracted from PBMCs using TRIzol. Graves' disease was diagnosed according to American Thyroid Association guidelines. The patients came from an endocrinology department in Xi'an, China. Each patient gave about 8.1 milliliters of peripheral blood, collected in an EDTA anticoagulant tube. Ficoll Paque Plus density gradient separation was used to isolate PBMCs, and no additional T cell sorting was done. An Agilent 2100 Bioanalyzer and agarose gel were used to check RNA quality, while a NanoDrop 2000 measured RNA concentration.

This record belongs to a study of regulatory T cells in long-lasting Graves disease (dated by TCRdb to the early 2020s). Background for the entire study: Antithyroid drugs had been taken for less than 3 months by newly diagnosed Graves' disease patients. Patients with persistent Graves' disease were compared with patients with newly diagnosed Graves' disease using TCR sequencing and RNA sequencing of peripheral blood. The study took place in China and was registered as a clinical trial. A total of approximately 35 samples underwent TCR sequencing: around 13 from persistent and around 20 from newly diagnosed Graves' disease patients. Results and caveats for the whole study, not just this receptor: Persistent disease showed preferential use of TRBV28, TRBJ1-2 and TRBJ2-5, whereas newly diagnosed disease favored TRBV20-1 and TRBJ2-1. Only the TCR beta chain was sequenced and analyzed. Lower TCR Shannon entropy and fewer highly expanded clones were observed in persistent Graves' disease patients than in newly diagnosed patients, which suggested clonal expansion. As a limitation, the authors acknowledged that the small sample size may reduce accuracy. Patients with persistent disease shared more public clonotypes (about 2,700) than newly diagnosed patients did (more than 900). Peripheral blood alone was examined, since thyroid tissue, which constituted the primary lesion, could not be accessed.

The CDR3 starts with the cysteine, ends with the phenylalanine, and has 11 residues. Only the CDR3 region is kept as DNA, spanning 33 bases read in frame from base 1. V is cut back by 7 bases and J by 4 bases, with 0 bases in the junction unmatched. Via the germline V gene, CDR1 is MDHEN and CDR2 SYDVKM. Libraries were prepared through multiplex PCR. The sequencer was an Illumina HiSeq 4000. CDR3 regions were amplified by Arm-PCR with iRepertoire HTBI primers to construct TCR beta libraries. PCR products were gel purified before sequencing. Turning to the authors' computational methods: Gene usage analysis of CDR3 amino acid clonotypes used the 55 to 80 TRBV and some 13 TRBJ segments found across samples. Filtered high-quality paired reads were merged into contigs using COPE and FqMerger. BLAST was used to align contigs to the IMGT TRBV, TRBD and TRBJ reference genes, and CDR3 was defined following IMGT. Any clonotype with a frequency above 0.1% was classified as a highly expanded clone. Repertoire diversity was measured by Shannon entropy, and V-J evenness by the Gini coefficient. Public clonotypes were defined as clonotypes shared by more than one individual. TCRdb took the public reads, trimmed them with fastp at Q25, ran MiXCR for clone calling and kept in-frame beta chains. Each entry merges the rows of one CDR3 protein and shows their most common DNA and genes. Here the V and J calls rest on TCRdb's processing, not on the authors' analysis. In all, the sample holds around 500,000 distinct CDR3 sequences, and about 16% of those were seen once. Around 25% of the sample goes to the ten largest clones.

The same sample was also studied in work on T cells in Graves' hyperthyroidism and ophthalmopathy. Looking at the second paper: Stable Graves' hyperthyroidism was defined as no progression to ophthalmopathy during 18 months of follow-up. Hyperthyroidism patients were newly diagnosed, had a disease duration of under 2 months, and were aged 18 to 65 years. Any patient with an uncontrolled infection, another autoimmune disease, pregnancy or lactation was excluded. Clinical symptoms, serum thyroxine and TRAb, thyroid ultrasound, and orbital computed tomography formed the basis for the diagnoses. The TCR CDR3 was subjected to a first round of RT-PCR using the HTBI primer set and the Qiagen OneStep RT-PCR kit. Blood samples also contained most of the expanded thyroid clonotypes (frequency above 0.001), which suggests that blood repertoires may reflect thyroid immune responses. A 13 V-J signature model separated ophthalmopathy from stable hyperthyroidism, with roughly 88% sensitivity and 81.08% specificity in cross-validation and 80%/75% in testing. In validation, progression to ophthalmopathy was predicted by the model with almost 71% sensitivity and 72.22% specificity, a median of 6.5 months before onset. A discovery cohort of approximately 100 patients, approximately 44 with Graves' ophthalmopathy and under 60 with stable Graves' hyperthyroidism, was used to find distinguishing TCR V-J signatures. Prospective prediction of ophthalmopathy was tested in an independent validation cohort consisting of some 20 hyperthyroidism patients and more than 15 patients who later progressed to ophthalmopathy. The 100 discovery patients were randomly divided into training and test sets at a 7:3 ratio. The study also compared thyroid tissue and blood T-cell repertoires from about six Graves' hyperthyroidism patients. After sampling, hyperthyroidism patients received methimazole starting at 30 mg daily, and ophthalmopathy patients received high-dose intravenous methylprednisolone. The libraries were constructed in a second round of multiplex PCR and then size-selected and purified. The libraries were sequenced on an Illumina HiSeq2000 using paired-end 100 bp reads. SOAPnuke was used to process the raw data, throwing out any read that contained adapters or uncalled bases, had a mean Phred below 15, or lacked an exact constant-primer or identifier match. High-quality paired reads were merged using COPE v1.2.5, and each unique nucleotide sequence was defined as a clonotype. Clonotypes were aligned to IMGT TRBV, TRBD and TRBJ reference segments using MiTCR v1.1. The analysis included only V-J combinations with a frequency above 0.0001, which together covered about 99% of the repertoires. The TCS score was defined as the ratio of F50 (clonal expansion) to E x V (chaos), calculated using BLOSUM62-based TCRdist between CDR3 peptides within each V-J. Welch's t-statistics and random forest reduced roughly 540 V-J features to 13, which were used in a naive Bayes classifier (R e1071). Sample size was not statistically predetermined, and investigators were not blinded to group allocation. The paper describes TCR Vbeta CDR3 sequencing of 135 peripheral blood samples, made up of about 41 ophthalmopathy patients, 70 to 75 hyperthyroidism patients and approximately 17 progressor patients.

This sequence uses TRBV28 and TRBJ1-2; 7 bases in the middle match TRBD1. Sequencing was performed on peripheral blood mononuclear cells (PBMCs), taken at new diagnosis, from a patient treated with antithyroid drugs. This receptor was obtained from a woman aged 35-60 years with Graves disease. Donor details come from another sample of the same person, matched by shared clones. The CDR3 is CASTGGYGYTF. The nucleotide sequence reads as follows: TGTGCCAGCACAGGGGGCTATGGCTACACCTTC.